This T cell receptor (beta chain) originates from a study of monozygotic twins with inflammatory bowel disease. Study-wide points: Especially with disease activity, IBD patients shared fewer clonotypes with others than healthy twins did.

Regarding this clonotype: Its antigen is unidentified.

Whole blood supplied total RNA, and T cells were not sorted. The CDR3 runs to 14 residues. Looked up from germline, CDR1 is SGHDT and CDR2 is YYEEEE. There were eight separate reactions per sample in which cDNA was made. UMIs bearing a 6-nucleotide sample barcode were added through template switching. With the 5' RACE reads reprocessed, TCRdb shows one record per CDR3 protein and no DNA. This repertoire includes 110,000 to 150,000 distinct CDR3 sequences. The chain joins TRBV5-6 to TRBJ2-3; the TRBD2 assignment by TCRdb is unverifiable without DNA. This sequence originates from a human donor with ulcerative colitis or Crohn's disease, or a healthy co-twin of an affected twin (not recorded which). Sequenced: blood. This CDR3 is CASSRGRLTDTQYF.